The TCR beta chain under discussion was sequenced for a study of CD8+CD57+ T cells in acquired aplastic anemia. Overall study: Recorded DNA amounts for sorted CD4+ and CD8+ cells had an average of approximately 3.2 ug.

A note on this clonotype: Its antigen remains unidentified.

The use of genomic DNA as template underpinned the TCR beta VDJ and CDR3 profiling. TCRdb called the reads again in MiXCR, with one record for every CDR3 protein. This sample yields 270,000 or so distinct CDR3 sequences, of which approximately 80% are seen a single time; 35% to 50% belongs to the top ten. Those patients picked for sequencing had displayed CD8+CD57+ cell expansion on flow cytometry. Diagnosis of severe acquired aplastic anemia applied to all patients. When blood sampling took place, the patients had received no therapy. Study-level points and caveats: CD8+ Simpson's diversity did not differ significantly between patients and controls.

Trimming stripped 0 bases from V and 15 bases from J, with 19 bases between. The CDR3 sequence is 14 residues long. Germline CDR1 and CDR2: PRHDT and FYEKMQ (reference sequence). V usage is TRBV13 and J usage is TRBJ2-3; D may be TRBD1 or TRBD2 (6 bases each). This TCR was recovered from a human donor with aplastic anemia. The sample consisted of sorted CD4+, CD8+, or CD8+CD57+ T cells (not recorded which) from PBMCs. CDR3 in amino acids: CASSLGDGGLDYYF. In nucleotides, the CDR3 is TGTGCCAGCAGCTTAGGGGACGGGGGCTTGGACTATTATTTT.